These 27 T cell receptor beta chains came from one sample sequenced in a study of shared clonotypes between healthy human individuals. Repertoires were generated with immunoSEQ multiplex PCR, while TCRdb's copy carries only in-frame clones and drops some. Of approximately 980,000 clones listed, approximately 80% were seen once; the top ten hold 1.5%. Sequences were obtained from memory CD4+ T cells sorted from blood. The subset was: CD45RA-negative fraction. The source is a man aged 18 to 30 in good health.

The chain uses TRBV11-2 and TRBJ2-5; D gene ambiguous. The CDR3 spans 13 residues. The V and J ends lost 3 bases and 5 bases respectively, with 10 bases between them. The germline CDR1 and CDR2 sequences are SGHAT and FQNNGV. The CDR3: CASSFGLMETQYF. The DNA of the CDR3 is TGTGCCAGCAGCTTCGGATTAATGGAGACCCAGTACTTC.

The chain joins TRBV5-4 to TRBJ1-6; D unclear. The CDR3 loop spans 12 amino acids. CDR1 and CDR2 (germline): SGHNT, YYREEE (reference sequence). Trimming took off 5 bases at V and 10 bases at J, with 10 bases between the two ends. Written as DNA, the CDR3 is TGTGCCAGCAGGCTGATCGAGTCACCCCTCCACTTT. This sequence encodes CASRLIESPLHF.

V and J are TRBV5-1 and TRBJ2-7; D gene unclear. Per germline, CDR1 SGHRS and CDR2 YFSETQ. CDR3 length: 12 residues. V shed 5 bases and J shed 0 bases, with 6 bases lying between them. The CDR3 DNA reads as TGCGCCAGCAGAGGGTTCTCCTACGAGCAGTACTTC. Translated, it gives CASRGFSYEQYF.

The V gene is TRBV11-2, the J gene TRBJ1-6; D is unresolved. This CDR3 comprises 16 residues. Germline V gene lookup returns CDR1 SGHAT and CDR2 FQNNGV. The V end lost 2 bases, the J end lost 2 bases, and 10 bases lay between the germline ends. The CDR3 DNA follows: TGTGCCAGCAGCTTATCACAGATTCCCTATAATTCACCCCTCCACTTT. The encoded protein is CASSLSQIPYNSPLHF.

This clone was picked up many times. In DNA form, the CDR3 reads TGTGCCAGCAGTTTAGGAGGACAGGGTAGTTCACCCCTCCACTTT. This gives the protein CASSLGGQGSSPLHF. The chain has TRBV28 and TRBJ1-6; 8 bases match TRBD1. J was trimmed by 9 bases and V by 2 bases; bases with no gene match: 6. CDR3 size: 15 residues. CDR1 is MDHEN and CDR2 is SYDVKM in the germline V gene.

This clone was seen once. V and J are TRBV28 and TRBJ1-2; 7 nucleotides line up with TRBD1. The CDR3 totals 15 residues. The V gene's germline CDR1 is MDHEN and CDR2 SYDVKM. With 5 bases clipped from V and 7 bases from J, the junction kept 13 bases outside the gene matches. CDR3 nucleotide sequence: TGTGCCAGCAGTGAATCCGGGACAGTCTTCGGTGGCTACACCTTC. This encodes CASSESGTVFGGYTF.

This clone has only one observation. The rearrangement joins TRBV5-1 to TRBJ2-5, with 8 bases identical to TRBD2. Germline CDR1 reads SGHRS; CDR2 reads YFSETQ. V dropped 4 bases and J dropped 5; count of bases not matched to a gene: 13. The CDR3 runs 16 residues. The DNA of the CDR3 is TGCGCCAGCAGCCCTACTCAAGGTGGCGGGAGGGAGACCCAGTACTTC. Translation gives CASSPTQGGGRETQYF. The full variable domain, completed using reference TRBV5-1 and TRBJ2-5, is KAGVTQTPRYLIKTRGQQVTLSCSPISGHRSVSWYQQTPGQGLQFLFEYFSETQRNKGNFPGRFSGRQFSNSRSEMNVSTLELGDSALYLCASSPTQGGGRETQYFGPGTRLLVL.

The rearrangement joins TRBV19 to TRBJ1-2, with D uncertain. The CDR3 sequence is 13 residues long. V was shortened by 6 bases and J by 4 bases, with 12 bases between the two germline ends. The germline CDR1 and CDR2 sequences are LNHDA and SQIVND (reference sequence). The CDR3 DNA reads as TGTGCCAGTAGGGATTTACGGATCTATGGCTACACCTTC. Translation gives CASRDLRIYGYTF.

This chain uses TRBV28 with TRBJ2-7; D is undetermined. This CDR3 is 13 amino acids long. CDR1 and CDR2 (germline): MDHEN, SYDVKM. Trimming removed 4 bases from V and 3 bases from J, with 10 bases in between. As DNA, the CDR3 is TGTGCCAGCAGTTGGGCCTCCAGCTACGAGCAGTACTTC. It specifies CASSWASSYEQYF.

CDR3 protein: CASSPADFSNYGYTF. The DNA of the CDR3 is TGCGCCAGCAGCCCTGCGGACTTTTCTAACTATGGCTACACCTTC. V usage is TRBV4-1 and J usage is TRBJ1-2; D is undetermined. The length of the CDR3 is 15 residues. CDR1 MGHRA and CDR2 YSYEKL come from the germline V gene. The V end lost 4 bases, the J end lost 0 bases, and 12 bases lay between the germline ends.

The chain has TRBV6-6 and TRBJ2-7, with 8 bases that match TRBD1. This CDR3 has 15 residues. J gave up 0 bases and V 5 bases, and 6 bases lay outside the gene matches. Germline V gene lookup returns CDR1 MNHNY and CDR2 SVGAGI (reference sequence). The CDR3 DNA reads as TGTGCCAGCAGTGATACAGGGGGAGGCTCCTACGAGCAGTACTTC. This sequence encodes CASSDTGGGSYEQYF.

This chain joins TRBV2 and TRBJ2-5, with unresolved D. The CDR3 spans 13 residues. Germline assignment: CDR1 SNHLY and CDR2 FYNNEI. Trimming removed 6 bases at V and 5 bases at J, with 13 bases between. DNA of the CDR3: TGTGCCAGCAGCGCCGGTCGGTACGAGACCCAGTACTTC. This sequence encodes CASSAGRYETQYF.

The CDR3 nucleotides are TGTGCCAGCAGCAGATCCGGGACTAGCGGGGGGCCGCTCTCCTACGAGCAGTACTTC. Amino acid sequence: CASSRSGTSGGPLSYEQYF. The chain has TRBV21-1 and TRBJ2-7; the table's D call of TRBD2 was not tested on the DNA. TRBV21-1 is tagged as a pseudogene. The CDR3 extends over 19 amino acids.

J is TRBJ2-5 and V is TRBV19; 12 bases match TRBD1. The CDR3 contains 15 residues. Germline V gives CDR1 LNHDA, CDR2 SQIVND (reference sequence). Trimming took 10 bases from V and 1 from J; bases not matched to a gene: 7. The CDR3, as DNA: TGTGCCATAGGGACAGGGGGCCGCTTCCAAGAGACCCAGTACTTC. Translated: CAIGTGGRFQETQYF.

The sample holds a few counts of this clone. The chain links TRBV19 to TRBJ1-5; tentative D call: TRBD1 (6 bases). Trimming cost V 5 bases and J 7 bases, with 21 bases left between them. Germline V CDR1 and CDR2: LNHDA, SQIVND (reference sequence). The CDR3 extends over 16 amino acids. The CDR3 DNA sequence: TGTGCCAGTAGTTTATCCGGGACATCAGTCCGACAGCCCCAGCATTTT. Protein product: CASSLSGTSVRQPQHF.

The chain has TRBV28 and TRBJ2-7, with D possibly being TRBD1 (5 bases). The CDR3 is made up of 15 amino acids. CDR1 is MDHEN, CDR2 SYDVKM, per germline. Trimming cost V 2 bases and J 6 bases, with 17 bases left between them. The CDR3 here is CASSLARARVGEQYF. The CDR3 region has the DNA TGTGCCAGCAGTTTAGCACGGGCCAGGGTAGGCGAGCAGTACTTC.

The chain joins TRBV7-8 to TRBJ1-1; 7 bases map to TRBD1. The V gene end was trimmed by 1 base and the J gene end by 1 base; junction bases not matched to a gene: 3. The CDR3 sequence is 15 residues long. The germline V gene has CDR1 SGHVS and CDR2 FQNEAQ. The CDR3 DNA is TGTGCCAGCAGCTTAGTGGGACAGACGAACACTGAAGCTTTCTTT. This encodes CASSLVGQTNTEAFF.

This clone was detected once. This chain links TRBV7-9 with TRBJ2-5, with TRBD2 identical over 8 bases. Germline CDR1 reads SEHNR; CDR2 reads FQNEAQ (reference sequence). The CDR3 spans 17 residues. The junction had 13 bases not matched to a gene; V was cut back by 5 bases and J by 2 bases. CDR3 nucleotides: TGTGCCAGCAGCCGGGCCCCCGCGGGAGGCCCACAAGAGACCCAGTACTTC. This gives the protein CASSRAPAGGPQETQYF.

About this clone: One base separates it from a far larger clone, so it is likely a read error. The V call is TRBV11-2, the J call TRBJ2-7; D is ambiguous. There are 10 residues in the CDR3. Looked up from germline, CDR1 is SGHAT and CDR2 is FQNNGV. V lost 3 bases to trimming and J lost 4 bases, with 1 base between them. CDR3 protein: CASSFYEQYF. The CDR3 bases are TGTGCCAGCAGCTTTTACGAGCAGTACTTC. The full variable domain, its missing parts supplied by reference TRBV11-2 and TRBJ2-7, is EAGVAQSPRYKIIEKRQSVAFWCNPISGHATLYWYQQILGQGPKLLIQFQNNGVVDDSQLPKDRFSAERLKGVDSTLKIQPAKLEDSAVYLCASSFYEQYFGPGTRLTVT.

This clone was seen just once. The V call is TRBV25-1, the J call TRBJ2-7; tentatively, D is TRBD1 or TRBD2 (5 bases each). CDR1 and CDR2 (germline): MGHDK, SYGVNS. The CDR3 length is 13 residues. V lost 5 bases and J 5 bases, leaving 13 bases between the germline ends. In DNA form, the CDR3 reads TGTGCCAGCAGTCACATGAGGGACCACGAGCAGTACTTC. Translation gives CASSHMRDHEQYF.

Turning to this clone: The sample has other DNA sequences that encode this CDR3 too. This rearrangement joins TRBV19 to TRBJ2-2; D ambiguous. The CDR3 contains 13 residues. Germline V gene lookup returns CDR1 LNHDA and CDR2 SQIVND (reference sequence). V was pared by 2 bases and J by 1 base, with 2 bases between. The CDR3, as DNA: TGTGCCAGTAGTATATTGAACACCGGGGAGCTGTTTTTT. Translating it yields CASSILNTGELFF.

This clone was seen once. The chain joins TRBV21-1 to TRBJ1-3. TRBV21-1 constitutes a pseudogene. The CDR3 covers 16 residues. CDR3 sequence reads: CASSKLGGHAGNTIYF. CDR3 sequence (DNA): TGTGCCAGCAGCAAACTCGGGGGGCACGCTGGAAACACCATATATTTT.

The chain has TRBV4-1 and TRBJ2-1; possibly TRBD2 for D (6 bases). This CDR3 has 16 amino acids. The V gene's germline CDR1 is MGHRA and CDR2 YSYEKL. V was pared by 0 bases and J by 4 bases, with 13 bases between. Here the CDR3 reads CASSQDGDSFYNEQFF. In DNA, the CDR3 is TGCGCCAGCAGCCAAGATGGGGACTCCTTTTACAATGAGCAGTTCTTC.

This chain connects TRBV18 to TRBJ1-6, with 7 bases fitting TRBD1. The CDR3 length is 15 residues. Germline loops: CDR1 KGHSH, CDR2 LQKENI. The J segment lost 4 bases and the V segment lost 3 bases, leaving 3 bases of the junction unmatched. The chain's CDR3 is CASSPMTGYNSPLHF. The DNA of the CDR3 is TGTGCCAGCTCACCTATGACAGGGTATAATTCACCCCTCCACTTT.

The rearrangement joins TRBV28 to TRBJ1-5; 7 bases are shared with TRBD1. The CDR3 extends over 16 amino acids. J gave up 0 bases and V 6 bases, and 8 bases lay outside the gene matches. Germline V lookup: CDR1 MDHEN, CDR2 SYDVKM. The CDR3 DNA reads TGTGCCAGCAGACCAGACAGGGAATATAGCAATCAGCCCCAGCATTTT. Encoded protein: CASRPDREYSNQPQHF.

J is TRBJ1-2 and V is TRBV15; TRBD1 aligns across 10 bases. CDR1 LNHNV and CDR2 YYDKDF come from the germline V gene (reference sequence). Trimming took 6 bases from V and 6 from J; bases not matched to a gene: 13. The CDR3 is 16 residues long. The CDR3 reads CATSPPALGQGDGYTF. The DNA of the CDR3 is TGTGCCACCAGTCCGCCAGCCCTAGGACAGGGGGATGGCTACACCTTC.

This clone was observed a handful of times. The V call is TRBV19, the J call TRBJ2-7; no clear D gene. From germline, CDR1 is LNHDA and CDR2 SQIVND (reference sequence). V lost 3 bases to trimming and J lost 3 bases, with 9 bases between them. There are 13 residues in the CDR3. This chain's CDR3 is CASSMRTYYEQYF. The CDR3 bases are TGTGCCAGTAGTATGAGGACCTACTACGAGCAGTACTTC.